Described below is a single TCR beta chain sequence and its context. Its antigen is not known. The data originate from a study of identifying expanded T cells in peripheral blood. The assay was immunoSEQ multiplex PCR, and TCRdb's table has in-frame clones only and misses some. Among some 90,000 clones listed, around 86% were seen once. CDR3 size: 17 residues. Germline-derived CDR1 and CDR2 are LNHDA and SQIVND (reference sequence). V lost 6 bases, J lost 5 bases, and 10 bases stayed unmatched. Collection occurred without any documented infections or immune events in donors. General observations from the study: About 1.2 clones differed between technical replicates, versus about 16 and 19 over time. Variance in clone template counts between roughly two-week samples significantly increased with total template count across all healthy donors.

The receptor's source is a person aged 18 to 75 in good health. The V gene is TRBV19, the J gene TRBJ2-7; 16 bases map to TRBD2. Sequencing was done on a sample of blood. CDR3 sequence reads: CASSPGLAGGPWNEQYF. In DNA, the CDR3 is TGTGCCAGTAGCCCGGGACTAGCGGGGGGGCCTTGGAACGAGCAGTACTTC.